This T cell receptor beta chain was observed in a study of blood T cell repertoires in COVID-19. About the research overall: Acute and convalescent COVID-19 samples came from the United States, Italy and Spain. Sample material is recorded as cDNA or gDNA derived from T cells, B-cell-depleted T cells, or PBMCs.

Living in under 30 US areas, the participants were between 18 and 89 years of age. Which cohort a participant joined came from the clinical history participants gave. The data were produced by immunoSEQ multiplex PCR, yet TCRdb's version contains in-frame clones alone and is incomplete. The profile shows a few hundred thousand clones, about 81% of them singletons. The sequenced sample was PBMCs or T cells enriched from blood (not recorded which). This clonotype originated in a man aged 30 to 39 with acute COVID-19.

CDR3 nucleotides: TGTGCCAGCAGCTTAACAGGGTTCAACAATGAGCAGTTCTTC. This gives the protein CASSLTGFNNEQFF. This chain links TRBV7-2 with TRBJ2-1; D is possibly TRBD1 (6 bases). Germline CDR1 is SGHTA and CDR2 is FQGNSA. This CDR3 spans 14 amino acids. The ends were cut back, 2 bases at V and 5 bases at J, with 10 bases in the middle.